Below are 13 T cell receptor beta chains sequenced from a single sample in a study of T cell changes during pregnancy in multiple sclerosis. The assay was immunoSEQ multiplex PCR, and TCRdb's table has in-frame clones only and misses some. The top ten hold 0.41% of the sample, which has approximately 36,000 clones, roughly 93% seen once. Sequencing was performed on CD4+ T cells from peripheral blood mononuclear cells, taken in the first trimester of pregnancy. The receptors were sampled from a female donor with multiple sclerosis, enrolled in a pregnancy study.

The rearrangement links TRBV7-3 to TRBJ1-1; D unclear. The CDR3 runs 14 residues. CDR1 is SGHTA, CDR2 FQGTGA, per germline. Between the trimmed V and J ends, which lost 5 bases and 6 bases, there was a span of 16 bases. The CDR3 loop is CASSRSRDTAEAFF. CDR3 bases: TGTGCCAGCAGCCGGTCACGAGATACGGCTGAAGCTTTCTTT. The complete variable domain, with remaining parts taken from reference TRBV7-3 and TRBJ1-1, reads GAGVSQTPSNKVTEKGKYVELRCDPISGHTALYWYRQSLGQGPEFLIYFQGTGAADDSGLPNDRFFAVRPEGSVSTLKIQRTERGDSAVYLCASSRSRDTAEAFFGQGTRLTVV.

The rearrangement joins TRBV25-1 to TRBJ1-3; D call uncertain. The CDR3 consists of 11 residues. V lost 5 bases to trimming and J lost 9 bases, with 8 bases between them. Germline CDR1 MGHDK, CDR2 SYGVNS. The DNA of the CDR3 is TGTGCCAGCAGTCGCGGGAGCACCATATATTTT. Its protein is CASSRGSTIYF.

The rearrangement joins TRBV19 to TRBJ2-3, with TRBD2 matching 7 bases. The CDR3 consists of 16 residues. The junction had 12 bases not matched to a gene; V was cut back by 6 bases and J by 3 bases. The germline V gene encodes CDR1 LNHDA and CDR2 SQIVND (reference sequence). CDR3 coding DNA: TGTGCCAGTAGCCTCGCGCGCGGGAGAGGGACAGATACGCAGTATTTT. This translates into CASSLARGRGTDTQYF. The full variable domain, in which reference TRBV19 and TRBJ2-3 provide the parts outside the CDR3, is DGGITQSPKYLFRKEGQNVTLSCEQNLNHDAMYWYRQDPGQGLRLIYYSQIVNDFQKGDIAEGYSVSREKKESFPLTVTSAQKNPTAFYLCASSLARGRGTDTQYFGPGTRLTVL.

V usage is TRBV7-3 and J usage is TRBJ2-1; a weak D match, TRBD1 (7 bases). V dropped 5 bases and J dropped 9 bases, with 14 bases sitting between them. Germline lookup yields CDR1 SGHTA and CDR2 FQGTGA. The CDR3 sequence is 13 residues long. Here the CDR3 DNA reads TGTGCCAGCAGCCAGGGGGGAGGCGCTGAGCAGTTCTTC. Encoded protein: CASSQGGGAEQFF.

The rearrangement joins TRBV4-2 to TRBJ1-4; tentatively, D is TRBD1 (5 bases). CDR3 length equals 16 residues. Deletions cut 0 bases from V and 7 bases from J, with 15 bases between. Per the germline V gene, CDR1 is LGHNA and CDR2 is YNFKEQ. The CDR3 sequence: CASSQDGGDQGEKLFF. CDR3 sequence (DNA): TGTGCCAGCAGCCAAGATGGAGGGGATCAGGGTGAAAAACTGTTTTTT.

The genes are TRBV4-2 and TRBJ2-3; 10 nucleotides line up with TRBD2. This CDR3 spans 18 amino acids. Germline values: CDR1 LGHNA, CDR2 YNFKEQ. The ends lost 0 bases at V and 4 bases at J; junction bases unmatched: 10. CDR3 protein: CASSQDLAGLAGADTQYF. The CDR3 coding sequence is TGTGCCAGCAGCCAAGATCTCGCGGGGCTAGCGGGAGCAGATACGCAGTATTTT.

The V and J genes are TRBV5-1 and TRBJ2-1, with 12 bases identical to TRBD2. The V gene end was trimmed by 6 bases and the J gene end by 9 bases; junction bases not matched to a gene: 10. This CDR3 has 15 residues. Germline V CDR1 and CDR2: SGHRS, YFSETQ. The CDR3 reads CASTLQTSGSGEQFF. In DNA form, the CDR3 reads TGCGCCAGCACCCTTCAGACTAGCGGGAGTGGTGAGCAGTTCTTC.

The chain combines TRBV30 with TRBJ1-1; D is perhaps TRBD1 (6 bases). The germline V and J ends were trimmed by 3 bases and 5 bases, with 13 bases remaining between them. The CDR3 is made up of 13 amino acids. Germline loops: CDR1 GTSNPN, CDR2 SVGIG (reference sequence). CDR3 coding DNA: TGTGCCTGGAGCGAACAGGGAGGGACTGAAGCTTTCTTT. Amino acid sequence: CAWSEQGGTEAFF.

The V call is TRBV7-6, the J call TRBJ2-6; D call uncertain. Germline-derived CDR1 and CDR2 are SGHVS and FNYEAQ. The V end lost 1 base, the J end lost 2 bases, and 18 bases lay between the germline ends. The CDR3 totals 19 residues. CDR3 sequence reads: CASSLDPPGGYAGANVLTF. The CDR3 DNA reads TGTGCCAGCAGCTTAGATCCCCCGGGTGGGTACGCTGGGGCCAACGTCCTGACTTTC.

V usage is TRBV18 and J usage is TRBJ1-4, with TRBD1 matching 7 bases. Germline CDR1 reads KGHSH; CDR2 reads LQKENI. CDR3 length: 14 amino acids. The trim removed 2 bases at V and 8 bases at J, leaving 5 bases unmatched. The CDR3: CASSPDRVVEKLFF. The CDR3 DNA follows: TGTGCCAGCTCACCAGACAGGGTAGTCGAAAAACTGTTTTTT. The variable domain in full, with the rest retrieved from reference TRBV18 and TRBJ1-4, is NAGVMQNPRHLVRRRGQEARLRCSPMKGHSHVYWYRQLPEEGLKFMVYLQKENIIDESGMPKERFSAEFPKEGPSILRIQQVVRGDSAAYFCASSPDRVVEKLFFGSGTQLSVL.

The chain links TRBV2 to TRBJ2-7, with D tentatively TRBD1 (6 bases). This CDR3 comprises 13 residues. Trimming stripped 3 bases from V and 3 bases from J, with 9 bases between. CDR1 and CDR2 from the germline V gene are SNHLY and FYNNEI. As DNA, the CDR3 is TGTGCCAGCAGTGAGATCAGGGGCTACGAGCAGTACTTC. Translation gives CASSEIRGYEQYF.

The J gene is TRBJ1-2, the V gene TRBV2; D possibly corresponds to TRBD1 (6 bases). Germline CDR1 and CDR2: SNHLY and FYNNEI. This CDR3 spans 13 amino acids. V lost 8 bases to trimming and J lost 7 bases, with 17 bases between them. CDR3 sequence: CASLGQGRTGYTF. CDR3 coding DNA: TGTGCCAGCTTAGGGCAGGGGCGTACTGGCTACACCTTC.

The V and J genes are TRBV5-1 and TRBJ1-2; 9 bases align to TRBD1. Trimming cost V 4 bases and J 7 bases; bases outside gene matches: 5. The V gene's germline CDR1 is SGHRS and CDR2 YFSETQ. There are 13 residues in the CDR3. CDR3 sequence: CASSNLTGGGYTF. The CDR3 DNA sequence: TGCGCCAGCAGCAACTTGACAGGGGGTGGCTACACCTTC.